This T cell receptor (beta chain) was identified in a study of response to subunit inactivated influenza vaccine. Trimming took 4 bases from V and 0 from J, leaving 8 bases between them. The CDR3 extends over 14 amino acids. Germline V gives CDR1 LGHNA, CDR2 YNFKEQ. For this clonotype: No antigen is known for it.

Study results and limitations: The authors suggested that few new T cells are recruited per seasonal influenza vaccination.

One entry per CDR3 protein results from TCRdb running MiXCR on the RT-PCR reads. The sample consists of 750,000 to 850,000 distinct CDR3 sequences, around 20% of them appearing once. The rearrangement links TRBV4-2 to TRBJ2-3; D is unresolved. Specimen: PBMCs from blood, collected 4 to 6 days after vaccination. This sequence was found in a man aged 50-60 years who received an inactivated influenza vaccine. The CDR3 DNA reads as TGTGCCAGCAGCCCGACGTCAAGCACAGATACGCAGTATTTT. Translation gives CASSPTSSTDTQYF.